This record looks at one T cell receptor (beta chain) sequence and its context. Its antigen remains unknown. This sample was taken from a study of OX40 agonist ivuxolimab in advanced cancers. The study's findings and limits: There was clonal expansion of CD4+ and CD8+ blood T cells by week 6 at 0.1 to 3.0 mg/kg. Part of the nonresponder group also had normalized T-cell clonal expansion that was low. Averaging showed that CD8+ T cells had more expanded clones than CD4+ did.

Some clones are missing from TCRdb's copy, which holds only in-frame ones; the method was immunoSEQ multiplex PCR. The table lists under 100,000 clones, approximately 85% of them singletons. Samples were taken at baseline and on day 1 of cycles 4 and 7. Germline loops: CDR1 SGHRS, CDR2 YFSETQ. V lost 2 bases, J lost 1 base, and 5 bases stayed unmatched. There are 16 residues in the CDR3. The chain carries TRBV5-1 and TRBJ1-1; 10 nucleotides line up with TRBD1. This TCR derives from an adult with an advanced solid tumor such as melanoma, head and neck, liver or kidney cancer. The sequences come from CD4+ or CD8+ T cells sorted from blood, collected in a trial of the OX40 agonist ivuxolimab. CDR3 in amino acids: CASSFRGQGGNTEAFF. As DNA, the CDR3 is TGCGCCAGCAGCTTTCGTGGACAGGGGGGGAACACTGAAGCTTTCTTT.